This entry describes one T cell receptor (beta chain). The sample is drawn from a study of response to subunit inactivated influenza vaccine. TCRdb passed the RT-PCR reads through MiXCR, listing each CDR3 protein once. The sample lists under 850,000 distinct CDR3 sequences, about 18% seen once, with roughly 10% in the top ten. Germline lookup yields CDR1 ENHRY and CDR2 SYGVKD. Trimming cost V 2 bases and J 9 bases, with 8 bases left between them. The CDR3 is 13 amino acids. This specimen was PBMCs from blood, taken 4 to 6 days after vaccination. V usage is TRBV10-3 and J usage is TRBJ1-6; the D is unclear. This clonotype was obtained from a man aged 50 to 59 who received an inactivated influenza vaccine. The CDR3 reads CAISETAVSPLHF. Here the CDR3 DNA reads TGTGCCATCAGTGAGACGGCAGTTTCACCCCTCCACTTT.